This T cell receptor (beta chain) was identified in a study of T cell changes during pregnancy in multiple sclerosis. TCRdb's table, derived via immunoSEQ multiplex PCR, lists solely in-frame clones and lacks some. Here the sample spans around 100,000 clones, over 75% being singletons. The germline V gene has CDR1 SGHRS and CDR2 YFSETQ. V shed 0 bases and J 1 base; nucleotides not matched to a gene: 5. The CDR3 loop spans 16 amino acids. The origin of this receptor is a female donor in good health, enrolled as a control in a pregnancy study. This specimen was peripheral blood, taken in the second trimester of pregnancy. This chain joins TRBV5-1 and TRBJ2-7; 9 bases match TRBD2. The CDR3, as DNA: TGCGCCAGCAGCTTGGCCAGTAGCGGGGGTTCCTACGAGCAGTACTTC. Amino acid sequence: CASSLASSGGSYEQYF.